This entry lists 18 T cell receptor beta chains sequenced from one sample in a study of cytomegalovirus exposure and HLA in healthy donors. Produced via immunoSEQ multiplex PCR; TCRdb's table is partial and in-frame only. Among roughly 130,000 clones listed, roughly 90% were seen once. Sequencing used PBMCs. These receptor sequences come from a man aged 30 to 45 in good health and CMV-seronegative.

There are a few counts of this clone. J is TRBJ1-1 and V is TRBV7-3, with a tentative D call TRBD1 (5 bases). This CDR3 is 11 amino acids long. Trimming stripped 4 bases from V and 8 bases from J, with 8 bases between. The germline V gene encodes CDR1 SGHTA and CDR2 FQGTGA. CDR3 DNA: TGTGCCAGCAGCTCCGGGGGAGAAGCTTTCTTT. Translated: CASSSGGEAFF.

V and J are TRBV7-9 and TRBJ2-5; 7 bases map to TRBD2. The CDR3 has 16 residues. From germline, CDR1 is SEHNR and CDR2 FQNEAQ (reference sequence). V lost 7 bases to trimming and J lost 5 bases; unmatched junction nucleotides: 16. CDR3 DNA: TGTGCCAGCACACCTGTTCGAGAACTAGCGTGGGAGACCCAGTACTTC. It is translated as CASTPVRELAWETQYF.

The chain carries TRBV6-5 and TRBJ1-5, with TRBD1 as a possible D gene (5 bases). This CDR3 has 15 amino acids. V lost 3 bases to trimming and J lost 5 bases, with 14 bases between them. The germline gives CDR1 MNHEY, CDR2 SVGAGI. The CDR3 sequence is CASSYVGTSYQPQHF. In nucleotides, the CDR3 is TGTGCCAGCAGTTATGTAGGGACTTCATATCAGCCCCAGCATTTT.

The chain has TRBV4-1 and TRBJ2-2, with a tentative D call TRBD1 (6 bases). Germline CDR1 is MGHRA and CDR2 is YSYEKL. The CDR3 spans 15 residues. V gave up 3 bases and J gave up 5 bases, with 13 bases separating them. The CDR3 region has the DNA TGCGCCAGCAGCCAGAGACAGGAACGAACCGGGGAGCTGTTTTTT. It is translated as CASSQRQERTGELFF.

The CDR3 nucleotides read TGCGCCAGCAGCCAAGATCCAAGCAGGGTCACAGATACGCAGTATTTT. This translates into CASSQDPSRVTDTQYF. The chain has TRBV4-3 and TRBJ2-3, with D perhaps TRBD1 (5 bases). Trimming left V 0 bases short and J 2 bases short, with 12 bases between. The CDR3 covers 16 residues. Per the germline V gene, CDR1 is LGHNA and CDR2 is YSLEER.

The CDR3 region has the DNA TGTGCCAGCAGCCCCATAGCGGGAGATACGCAGTATTTT. Residues: CASSPIAGDTQYF. The chain has TRBV11-2 and TRBJ2-3; 7 nucleotides agree with TRBD2. V shed 5 bases, J shed 5 bases, and the junction held 4 bases outside the gene matches. Germline V gene data show CDR1 as SGHAT and CDR2 as FQNNGV. The CDR3 covers 13 residues.

The V gene is TRBV7-8, the J gene TRBJ1-5; 8 nucleotides line up with TRBD1. Germline V gene sequence: CDR1 SGHVS, CDR2 FQNEAQ. V shed 5 bases, J shed 3 bases, and the junction held 6 bases outside the gene matches. The CDR3 covers 15 residues. The CDR3 nucleotides read TGTGCCAGCAGCCTTAACAGGGGGGACAATCAGCCCCAGCATTTT. Its translation: CASSLNRGDNQPQHF.

To note about this clone: Other nucleotide sequences in the sample specify the same CDR3. The CDR3 loop reads CASSPQGAGTEAFF. The CDR3, as DNA: TGTGCCAGCTCACCGCAGGGGGCGGGTACTGAAGCTTTCTTT. V usage is TRBV18 and J usage is TRBJ1-1; 8 bases are shared with TRBD1. J lost 5 bases, V lost 3 bases, and 5 bases had no gene match. In germline, CDR1 is KGHSH, CDR2 LQKENI. The CDR3 is 14 amino acids.

The chain has TRBV2 and TRBJ2-2; TRBD1 aligns across 8 bases. V shed 5 bases and J 4 bases; nucleotides not matched to a gene: 9. Germline loops: CDR1 SNHLY, CDR2 FYNNEI. The CDR3 runs to 16 residues. The DNA for the CDR3 is TGTGCCAGCAGTTCCAGACAGGGGCGCGGCACCGGGGAGCTGTTTTTT. Protein product: CASSSRQGRGTGELFF. Full variable domain (missing parts from reference TRBV2 and TRBJ2-2): EPEVTQTPSHQVTQMGQEVILRCVPISNHLYFYWYRQILGQKVEFLVSFYNNEISEKSEIFDDQFSVERPDGSNFTLKIRSTKLEDSAMYFCASSSRQGRGTGELFFGEGSRLTVL.

The V call is TRBV30, the J call TRBJ2-1; D is possibly TRBD1 (6 bases). Germline V gene data show CDR1 as GTSNPN and CDR2 as SVGIG (reference sequence). Trimming removed 5 bases from V and 3 bases from J, with 11 bases in between. The CDR3 totals 13 residues. CDR3 in DNA: TGTGCCTGGGATACAGGGCGCTACAATGAGCAGTTCTTC. Translated, it gives CAWDTGRYNEQFF.

This rearrangement joins TRBV9 to TRBJ2-1; a possible D gene is TRBD1 (6 bases). The ends were cut back, 1 base at V and 6 bases at J, with 17 bases in the middle. The V gene's germline CDR1 is SGDLS and CDR2 YYNGEE. The CDR3 sequence is 16 residues long. CDR3 region: CASSVNSGPRGNEQFF. In nucleotides, the CDR3 is TGTGCCAGCAGCGTAAATTCTGGACCCAGGGGCAATGAGCAGTTCTTC.

The CDR3 coding sequence is TGTGCCAGCAGTGAAAGCGGGGCAGATGAGCAGTTCTTC. Protein product: CASSESGADEQFF. V is TRBV2 and J is TRBJ2-1, with 7 positions matching TRBD2. The V segment lost 2 bases and the J segment 8 bases; nucleotides outside the gene matches: 3. The CDR3 sequence is 13 residues long. CDR1 and CDR2 (germline): SNHLY, FYNNEI.

This chain connects TRBV5-1 to TRBJ2-1, with D perhaps TRBD1 (7 bases). Germline V gene lookup returns CDR1 SGHRS and CDR2 YFSETQ. CDR3 length: 16 residues. Trimming took off 3 bases at V and 5 bases at J, with 18 bases between the two ends. CDR3 DNA: TGCGCCAGCAGCTCAGGGGGGCTAGCGAGCAACAATGAGCAGTTCTTC. This codes for CASSSGGLASNNEQFF.

This clone has just one count. J is TRBJ2-1 and V is TRBV11-2; 8 bases match TRBD2. Germline-derived CDR1 and CDR2 are SGHAT and FQNNGV. V was clipped by 8 bases and J by 8 bases; unmatched bases: 8. The CDR3 runs to 13 residues. DNA of the CDR3: TGTGCCAGCGGTCCGGGAGGGCTTGATGAGCAGTTCTTC. Translating gives CASGPGGLDEQFF.

The chain joins TRBV7-8 to TRBJ1-1; D is unclear. The germline gives CDR1 SGHVS, CDR2 FQNEAQ. This CDR3 spans 16 amino acids. Between the trimmed V and J ends, which lost 1 base and 4 bases, there was a span of 16 bases. CDR3 residues: CASSLESGRRATEAFF. CDR3 nucleotides: TGTGCCAGCAGCTTAGAAAGCGGCAGGAGGGCCACTGAAGCTTTCTTT.

The rearrangement links TRBV11-2 to TRBJ1-2; no clear D gene. Trimming removed 0 bases from V and 8 bases from J, with 10 bases in between. The CDR3 has 13 amino acids. CDR1 is SGHAT and CDR2 is FQNNGV in the germline V gene. In DNA, the CDR3 is TGTGCCAGCAGCTTAGAACCCGGGTTCGGCTACACCTTC. Its protein product is CASSLEPGFGYTF.

The CDR3 nucleotides are TGTGCCAGCAGTTACGGGGGGACTAGCGGGATAAGTGAGCAGTTCTTC. Translation gives CASSYGGTSGISEQFF. V and J are TRBV6-5 and TRBJ2-1; 13 bases fit TRBD2. CDR1 is MNHEY and CDR2 is SVGAGI in the germline V gene. Losses at the gene ends were 2 bases for V and 9 bases for J; bases not matched to a gene: 7. The CDR3 is made up of 16 amino acids.

This chain links TRBV5-4 with TRBJ2-1; D gene unclear. The CDR3 sequence is 12 residues long. The germline gives CDR1 SGHNT, CDR2 YYREEE (reference sequence). V lost 2 bases to trimming and J lost 7 bases, with 7 bases between them. The CDR3 loop reads CASSFQTNEQFF. For the CDR3, the DNA is TGTGCCAGCAGCTTTCAAACTAATGAGCAGTTCTTC.